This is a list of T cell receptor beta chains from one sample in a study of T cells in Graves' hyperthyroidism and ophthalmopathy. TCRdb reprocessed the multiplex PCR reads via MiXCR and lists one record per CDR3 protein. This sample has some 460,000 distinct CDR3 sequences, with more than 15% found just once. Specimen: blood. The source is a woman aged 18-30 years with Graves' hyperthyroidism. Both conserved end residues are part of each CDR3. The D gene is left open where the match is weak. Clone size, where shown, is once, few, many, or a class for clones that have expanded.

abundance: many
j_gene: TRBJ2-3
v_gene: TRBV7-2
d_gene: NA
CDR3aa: CASSAGLGGDTQYF
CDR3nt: TGTGCCAGCAGCGCCGGACTAGGGGGCGATACGCAGTATTTT

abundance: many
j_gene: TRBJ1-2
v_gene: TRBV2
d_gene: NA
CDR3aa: CASTFGTQGGYTF
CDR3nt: TGTGCCAGCACTTTTGGGACGCAGGGAGGCTACACCTTC

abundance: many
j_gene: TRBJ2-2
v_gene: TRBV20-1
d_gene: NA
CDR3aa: CSARGPTNTGELFF
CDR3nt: TGCAGTGCTAGGGGGCCGACGAACACCGGGGAGCTGTTTTTT

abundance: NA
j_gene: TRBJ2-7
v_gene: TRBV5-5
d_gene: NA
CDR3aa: CASSPRVRGEQYF
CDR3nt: TGTGCCAGCAGTCCCAGAGTTAGGGGCGAGCAGTACTTC

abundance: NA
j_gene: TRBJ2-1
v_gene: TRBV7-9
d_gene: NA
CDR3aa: CASSSYRERYNEQFF
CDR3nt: TGTGCCAGCAGCTCCTACAGGGAGAGGTACAATGAGCAGTTCTTC

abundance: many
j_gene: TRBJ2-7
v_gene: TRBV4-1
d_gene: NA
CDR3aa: CASSGTRRPVYEQYF
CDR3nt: TGCGCCAGCAGCGGGACTCGCAGACCGGTCTACGAGCAGTACTTC

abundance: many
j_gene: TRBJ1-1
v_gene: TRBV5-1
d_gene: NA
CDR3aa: CASRPRMNGRNEAFF
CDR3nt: TGCGCCAGCAGACCCCGGATGAACGGTCGAAATGAAGCTTTCTTT

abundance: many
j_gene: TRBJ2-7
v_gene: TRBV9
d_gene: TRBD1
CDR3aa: CASSATGTDYEQYF
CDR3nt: TGTGCCAGCAGCGCAACCGGGACAGACTACGAGCAGTACTTC

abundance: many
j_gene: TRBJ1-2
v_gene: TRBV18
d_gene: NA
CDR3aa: CASSRGTNGYTF
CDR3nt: TGTGCCAGCTCAAGAGGGACGAATGGCTACACCTTC

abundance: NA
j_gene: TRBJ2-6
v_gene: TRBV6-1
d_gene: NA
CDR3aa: CASSLGQGLGANVLTF
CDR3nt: TGTGCCAGCAGCCTAGGACAAGGGCTTGGGGCCAACGTCCTGACTTTC

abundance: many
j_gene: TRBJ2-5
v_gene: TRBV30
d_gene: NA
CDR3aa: CAWNGRETQYF
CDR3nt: TGTGCCTGGAATGGGCGAGAGACCCAGTACTTC

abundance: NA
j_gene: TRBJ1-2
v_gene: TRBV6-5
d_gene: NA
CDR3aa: CASSYSIGFPNYGYTF
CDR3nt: TGTGCCAGCAGTTACTCGATAGGCTTCCCTAACTATGGCTACACCTTC

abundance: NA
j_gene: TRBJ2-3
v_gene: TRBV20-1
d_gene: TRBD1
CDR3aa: CSAPTGGSTDTQYF
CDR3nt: TGCAGTGCCCCTACAGGGGGGAGCACAGATACGCAGTATTTT

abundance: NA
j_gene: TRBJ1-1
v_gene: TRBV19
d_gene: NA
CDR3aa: CASSIGRTRFTEAFF
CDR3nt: TGTGCCAGTAGTATTGGGAGGACAAGGTTCACTGAAGCTTTCTTT

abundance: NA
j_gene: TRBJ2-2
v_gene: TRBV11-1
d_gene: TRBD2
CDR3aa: CASSLAGGLAGGDTGELFF
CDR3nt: TGTGCCAGCAGCTTAGCAGGCGGGCTAGCGGGAGGAGACACCGGGGAGCTGTTTTTT

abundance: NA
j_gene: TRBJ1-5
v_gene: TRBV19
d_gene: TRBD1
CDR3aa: CASSIPGQGRNQPQHF
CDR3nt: TGTGCCAGTAGTATCCCCGGACAGGGAAGGAATCAGCCCCAGCATTTT

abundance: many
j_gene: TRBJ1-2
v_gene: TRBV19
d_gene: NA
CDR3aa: CASSIDRGRSVYGYTF
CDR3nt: TGTGCCAGTAGTATAGATCGGGGCAGATCTGTATATGGCTACACCTTC

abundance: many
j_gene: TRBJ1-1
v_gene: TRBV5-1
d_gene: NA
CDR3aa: CASSLEGGYTEAFF
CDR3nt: TGCGCCAGCAGCTTGGAGGGGGGGTACACTGAAGCTTTCTTT

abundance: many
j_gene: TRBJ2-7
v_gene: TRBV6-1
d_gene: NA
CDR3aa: CASGWARGEQYF
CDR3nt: TGTGCCAGCGGTTGGGCCCGGGGGGAGCAGTACTTC

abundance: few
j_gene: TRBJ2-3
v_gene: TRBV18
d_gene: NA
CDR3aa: CASSSRHLSTDTQYF
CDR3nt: TGTGCCAGCTCATCCCGACACTTAAGCACAGATACGCAGTATTTT

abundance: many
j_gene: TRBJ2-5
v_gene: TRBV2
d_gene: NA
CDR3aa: CASSQRDIKYF
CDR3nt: TGTGCCAGCAGCCAGAGGGACATAAAGTACTTC

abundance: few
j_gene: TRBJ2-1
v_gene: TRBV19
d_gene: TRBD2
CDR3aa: CASSSQRGGRQNEQFF
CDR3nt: TGTGCCAGTAGCTCCCAGCGGGGGGGCCGTCAAAATGAGCAGTTCTTC

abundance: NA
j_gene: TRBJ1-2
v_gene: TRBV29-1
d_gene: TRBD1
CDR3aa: CSVYETGRTNYGYTF
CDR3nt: TGCAGCGTTTATGAGACAGGGAGGACTAACTATGGCTACACCTTC

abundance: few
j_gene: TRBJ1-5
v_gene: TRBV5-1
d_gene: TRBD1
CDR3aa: CASSPGTGALESNQPQHF
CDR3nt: TGCGCCAGCAGCCCCGGGACAGGGGCCCTTGAAAGCAATCAGCCCCAGCATTTT

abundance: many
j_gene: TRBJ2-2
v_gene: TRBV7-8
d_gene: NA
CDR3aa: CASSSPLVRPGDTGELFF
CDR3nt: TGTGCCAGCAGCTCCCCTTTAGTCCGCCCGGGGGACACCGGGGAGCTGTTTTTT

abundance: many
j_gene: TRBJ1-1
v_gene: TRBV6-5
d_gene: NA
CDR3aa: CASSYTQGQNTEAFF
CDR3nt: TGTGCCAGCAGTTACACACAGGGTCAGAACACTGAAGCTTTCTTT

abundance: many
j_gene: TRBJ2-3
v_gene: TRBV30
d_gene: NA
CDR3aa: CAWRVELPFTDTQYF
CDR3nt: TGTGCCTGGAGAGTAGAACTACCATTCACAGATACGCAGTATTTT

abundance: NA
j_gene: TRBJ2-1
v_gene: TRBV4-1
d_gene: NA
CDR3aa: CASSRPVVRGLSGEQFF
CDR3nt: TGCGCCAGCAGCCGCCCTGTGGTGCGGGGGCTAAGTGGGGAGCAGTTCTTC

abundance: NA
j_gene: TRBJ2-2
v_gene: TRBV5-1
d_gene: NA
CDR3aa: CASSLARGPNTGELFF
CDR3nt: TGCGCCAGCAGCTTGGCTAGGGGACCCAACACCGGGGAGCTGTTTTTT

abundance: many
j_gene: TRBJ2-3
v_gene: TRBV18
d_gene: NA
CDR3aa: CASSPQTGGTDTQYF
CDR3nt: TGTGCCAGCTCACCACAGACTGGGGGCACAGATACGCAGTATTTT

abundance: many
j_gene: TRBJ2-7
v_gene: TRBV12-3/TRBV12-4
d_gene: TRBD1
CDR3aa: CASSSTGFSYEQYF
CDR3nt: TGTGCCAGCAGTTCGACAGGGTTCTCCTACGAGCAGTACTTC